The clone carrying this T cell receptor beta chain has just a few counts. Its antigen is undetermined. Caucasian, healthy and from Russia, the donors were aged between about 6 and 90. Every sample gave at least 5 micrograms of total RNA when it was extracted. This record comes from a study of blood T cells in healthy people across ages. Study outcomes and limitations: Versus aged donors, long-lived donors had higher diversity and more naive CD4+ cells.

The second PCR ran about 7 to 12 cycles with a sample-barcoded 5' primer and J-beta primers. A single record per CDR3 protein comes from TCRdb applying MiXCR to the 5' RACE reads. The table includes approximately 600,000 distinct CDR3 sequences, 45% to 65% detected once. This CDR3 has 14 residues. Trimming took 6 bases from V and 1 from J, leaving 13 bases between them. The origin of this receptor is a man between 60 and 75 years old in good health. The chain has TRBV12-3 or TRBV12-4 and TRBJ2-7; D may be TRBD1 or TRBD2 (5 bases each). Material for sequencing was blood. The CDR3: CASSPHGTSYEQYF. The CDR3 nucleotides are TGTGCCAGCAGCCCCCACGGGACGTCCTACGAGCAGTACTTC.